This T cell receptor (beta chain) derives from a study of T cell responses to AZD1222 COVID-19 vaccine. Trimming left V 2 bases short and J 7 bases short, with 5 bases between. Germline CDR1 MDHEN, CDR2 SYDVKM. The CDR3 is 11 residues long. The assay was immunoSEQ multiplex PCR, and TCRdb's table has in-frame clones only and misses some. The repertoire holds 110,000 to 150,000 clones, with more than 70% as singletons. The chain employs TRBV28 and TRBJ1-1, with D uncertain. The receptor's source is an adult who received the AZD1222 COVID-19 vaccine. Sequencing was performed on peripheral blood, taken 28 days after the second AZD1222 dose. The CDR3 loop is CASSLEFEAFF. For the CDR3, the DNA is TGTGCCAGCAGTTTAGAGTTTGAAGCTTTCTTT.